This T cell receptor (beta chain) was documented in a study of T cells in Graves' hyperthyroidism and ophthalmopathy. Study-wide results and limits: In the analysis, a 13 V-J model separated ophthalmopathy from stable hyperthyroidism. In blood, most of the thyroid clonotypes expanded above 0.001 were also present.

Researchers took RNA transcripts and amplified the TCR beta CDR3 regions from them. RT-PCR in the first round (using the HTBI primer set) targeted the TCR CDR3. TCRdb called the multiplex PCR reads again in MiXCR, with one record for every CDR3 protein. Among a few hundred thousand distinct CDR3 sequences listed, around 13% were seen once. This clonotype turned up a few times. The antigen remains unidentified. The hyperthyroidism was newly diagnosed and had lasted under 2 months; the patients were aged 18 to 65. Clinicians diagnosed patients from clinical symptoms, serum thyroxine and TRAb, thyroid ultrasound and orbital computed tomography. Input material: blood. The TCR sequence derives from a woman between 40 and 50 years old with Graves' hyperthyroidism.

CDR3: CASNPQGLYNEQFF. For the CDR3, the DNA is TGTGCCAGTAACCCACAGGGACTCTACAATGAGCAGTTCTTC. The V gene is TRBV19, the J gene TRBJ2-1; TRBD1 or TRBD2 may be the D gene (6 bases each). Germline CDR1 LNHDA, CDR2 SQIVND (reference sequence). V lost 7 bases to trimming and J lost 3 bases, with 13 bases between them. The CDR3 covers 14 residues.